A single TCR beta chain is shown here with its context. Its antigen remains unknown. Isolated RNA was reverse transcribed in full, so expressed TCRB transcripts were sequenced. Roughly 3.7 million reads, on average, came from each naive, central memory and regulatory T cell sample. Libraries were prepared by immunoSEQ multiplex PCR; TCRdb keeps only in-frame clonotypes and omits some of them. Of around 280,000 clones in the sample, around 16% were seen once. Populations obtained by sorting all exceeded 95% purity. This specimen comes from a study of beta chain features in type 1 diabetes. Study results and caveats: The study found that naive, central memory and Treg TCRB repertoires appeared more similar in patients than in healthy donors. Fewer junction insertions and more nucleotide deletions appeared in type 1 diabetes patients. Within each of all four CD4+ subsets, Type 1 diabetes patients had TCRB CDR3s that were moderately but significantly shorter.

The sample was naive CD4+ T cells from blood. The sequence came from a man aged 18 to 30 with type 1 diabetes.

CDR3 loop: CALGADTQYF. The CDR3 DNA follows: TGTGCCCTAGGGGCAGATACGCAGTATTTT. This rearrangement joins TRBV6-1 to TRBJ2-3, with D possibly being TRBD1 (5 bases). V was cut by 11 bases and J by 4 bases, with 7 bases left in between. This CDR3 has 10 amino acids. Looked up from germline, CDR1 is MNHNS and CDR2 is SASEGT.